This TCR beta chain was recorded in a study of T cell repertoires in cytomegalovirus infection (dated by TCRdb to about 2019). Background on the whole study: Alongside well-studied HLA-B-restricted epitopes, the peptide stimulations were aimed at recently identified HLA-C-restricted CMV epitopes, whose presentation resists viral immunomodulation. Donor HLA type was relevant to the analysis, because carriage of CMV infection together with the matching HLA type was indicated by public TCR beta signatures. Broad study findings and their caveats: In both this cohort and an independent cohort of under 450 donors, the cumulative frequency of public TCR beta family members distinguished carriers of CMV infection plus the relevant HLA type. In the ex vivo response, HLA-C-restricted CMV-specific TCR beta clonotypes were dominant, and in two of eight donors the single most frequent clonotype came from this HLA-C-restricted group.

Only a few counts were recorded for this clonotype. Which antigen it targets is not known. No base quality information exists; no much larger clone differs at one position. The meaning of the sample's treatment or condition label: in vitro stimulation with specific CMV peptide epitopes to enrich CMV-specific T cells. There are 14 amino acids in the CDR3, from cysteine to phenylalanine inclusive. Only CDR3 DNA remains: 42 bases, in frame from the first base. CDR1 and CDR2 are read off the germline V gene as SGHTA and FQGNSA. The V and J ends are trimmed by 5 bases and 6 bases, leaving 14 bases between them. Data came from an Illumina HiSeq 1500. Starting from the raw public reads, TCRdb applied fastp trimming at Q25, assembled clones with MiXCR and retained in-frame beta chains. Every CDR3 protein is listed once, alongside the most common genes and DNA of its rows. Recorded for this sample are 550,000 to 700,000 distinct CDR3 sequences; almost 40% of them occurred a single time. Clones ranked in the top ten supply about 46% of the sample.

The V and J segments used are TRBV7-2 and TRBJ2-1, with TRBD2 as a weak D call on 5 bases. The source was cultured PBMCs, collected from culture after CMV antigen stimulation. The source of this sequence is a human donor in good health (CMV status not recorded). Some clones in this sample may be carry-over from other donors' samples. The CDR3 protein: CASSPRTAGNEQFF. In nucleotides, the sequence is TGTGCCAGCAGCCCCCGGACGGCGGGCAATGAGCAGTTCTTC.